The present T cell receptor beta chain was sequenced within a study of OX40 agonist ivuxolimab in advanced cancers. Germline V CDR1 and CDR2: SGHTA, FQGNSA. The CDR3 totals 15 residues. Trimming left V 6 bases short and J 10 bases short, with 19 bases between. TCRdb's table, derived via immunoSEQ multiplex PCR, lists solely in-frame clones and lacks some. Found here are 70,000 to 80,000 clones, more than 85% of them singletons; the top ten hold 6.2%. The source is an adult with an advanced solid tumor such as melanoma, head and neck, liver or kidney cancer. The starting material was CD4+ or CD8+ T cells sorted from blood, obtained in a trial of the OX40 agonist ivuxolimab. J is TRBJ1-6 and V is TRBV7-2, with D perhaps matching TRBD1 (5 bases). DNA for the CDR3: TGTGCCAGCAGTCAAACCCAGGGAAATGGATCACCCCTCCACTTT. The encoded protein is CASSQTQGNGSPLHF.